The present T cell receptor beta chain was sequenced within a study of a mutant IDH1 vaccine in newly diagnosed glioma. Whole-study context: Initiation of the vaccine course occurred 4-6 weeks after radiotherapy alone, or alongside temozolomide cycles. Treated patients had a mean age of approximately 40 years and an approximately 60% male, 37.5% female split.

Trimming cost V 5 bases and J 2 bases, with 13 bases left between them. The CDR3 has 14 amino acids. Germline V CDR1 and CDR2: MNHEY, SVGAGI. Clones were sequenced by immunoSEQ multiplex PCR, and TCRdb holds only the in-frame ones, with some missing. The sample lists some 60,000 clones; 80% were seen once. The study, taken as a whole, reports: Pseudoprogression seemed unlinked to shifts in top peripheral T cell clonotypes.

The sample's time point: week 11, during vaccination. In every dose of vaccine, 300 ug of mutant IDH1 20-mer peptide was given alongside topical imiquimod. The donors had new WHO grade 3 or 4 astrocytomas; these were IDH1-mutant and ATRX-lost. As to this clone: The target antigen is unknown.

The chain joins TRBV6-5 to TRBJ2-7; D may be TRBD2 (5 bases). This sequence was found in a man between 45 and 60 years old with glioma. The material sequenced was PBMCs, taken from a glioma patient whose treatment included an IDH1 peptide vaccine. The CDR3 nucleotides read TGTGCCAGCAGTACAATCCGGGATGCCTACGAGCAGTACTTC. This gives the protein CASSTIRDAYEQYF.